This paragraph reports one T cell receptor (beta chain). Its specificity is unknown. The library was made from cDNA and included unique molecular identifiers. A population of about 0.95 to 10 million T cells gave rise to about half a million cDNA molecules. TCRdb re-derived calls from the PCR reads in MiXCR, one entry per CDR3 protein. There are fewer than 850,000 distinct CDR3 sequences in the sample; about 32% occur only once, and 0.5% to 0.6% lies in the top ten. These data are taken from a study of post-analysis software for immune sequencing data. About the study: Included courses were relapsing-remitting and secondary progressive multiple sclerosis; progressive-relapsing multiple sclerosis was also included.

Study results and caveats: Controls significantly exceeded multiple sclerosis patients in normalized Chao1 diversity. With TRBV5-6, TRBV5-1 and TRBV20-1 included, about five TRBV segments were more frequent in patients than in controls.

Trimming removed 5 bases from V and 7 bases from J; junction bases left unmatched: 13. The CDR3 extends over 17 amino acids. Per the germline V gene, CDR1 is MDHEN and CDR2 is SYDVKM. Sequenced material: blood. The chain combines TRBV28 with TRBJ2-1; 11 nucleotides match TRBD2. This sequence was found in a girl aged 10-17 years with multiple sclerosis. The CDR3 nucleotides read TGTGCCAGCAGTCTACCGGGACTAGCGGCCGTACTGAATGAGCAGTTCTTC. It translates to CASSLPGLAAVLNEQFF.